Below are 24 T cell receptor beta chains sequenced from a single sample in a study of CD4 T cells in relation to SARS-CoV-2 and coronaviruses. These TCRs' antigens remain unknown. Produced via immunoSEQ multiplex PCR; TCRdb's table is partial and in-frame only. Found here are 35,000 to 50,000 clones, more than 65% of them singletons; the top ten hold about 1.5%. What was sequenced was naive CD4+ T cells from PBMCs, cultured in vitro. Indicated subset: naive CD4+ T cells isolated by negative enrichment. These receptors were obtained from an adult with COVID-19.

The CDR3 DNA sequence: TGTGCCAGCAGTTTCGGGCTTGGGCGCGGGGAGCTGTTTTTT. Its translation is CASSFGLGRGELFF. The V and J genes are TRBV28 and TRBJ2-2; D uncertain. Looked up from germline, CDR1 is MDHEN and CDR2 is SYDVKM. V was cut by 3 bases and J by 7 bases, with 12 bases left in between. CDR3 size: 14 residues.

The chain recombines TRBV5-5 with TRBJ1-5; D is unclear. Per germline, CDR1 SGHKS and CDR2 YYEKEE (reference sequence). V was clipped by 2 bases and J by 5 bases, with 17 bases between them. The CDR3 sequence is 16 residues long. The CDR3 DNA reads TGTGCCAGCAGCTTTTCGACGCCGGAGAACCATCAGCCCCAGCATTTT. It yields the protein CASSFSTPENHQPQHF.

The chain links TRBV10-3 to TRBJ1-3, with D maybe TRBD1 (5 bases). The CDR3 extends over 18 amino acids. Germline CDR1 and CDR2: ENHRY and SYGVKD. The V and J ends lost 0 bases and 2 bases respectively, with 17 bases between them. The CDR3 DNA sequence: TGTGCCATCAGTGAGTCGAGCGGGCAGGGATCCCCTGGAAACACCATATATTTT. It codes for CAISESSGQGSPGNTIYF.

The J gene is TRBJ1-1, the V gene TRBV9, with a tentative D call TRBD1 (5 bases). CDR3 length: 14 residues. CDR1 SGDLS and CDR2 YYNGEE come from the germline V gene. V lost 0 bases to trimming and J lost 10 bases, with 16 bases between them. DNA for the CDR3: TGTGCCAGCAGCGTAGGGGACCCAGCCGCGCGAGCTTTCTTT. Protein: CASSVGDPAARAFF.

The rearrangement links TRBV6-6 to TRBJ2-7; D unclear. The CDR3 length is 13 residues. Germline lookup yields CDR1 MNHNY and CDR2 SVGAGI (reference sequence). The V and J ends lost 6 bases and 3 bases respectively, with 12 bases between them. This chain's CDR3 is CASRQGRDYEQYF. For the CDR3, the DNA is TGTGCCAGCAGGCAAGGTAGGGACTACGAGCAGTACTTC.

This clone appeared a few times. The rearrangement uses TRBV18 and TRBJ2-7; 7 nucleotides align to TRBD1. The V segment lost 2 bases and the J segment 0 bases; nucleotides outside the gene matches: 1. The CDR3 covers 14 residues. From germline, CDR1 is KGHSH and CDR2 LQKENI. The CDR3 region has the DNA TGTGCCAGCTCACCAGGGACAGACTCCTACGAGCAGTACTTC. This translates into CASSPGTDSYEQYF.

The rearrangement links TRBV19 to TRBJ1-1; D perhaps matches TRBD1 (5 bases). The V end was cut by 5 bases, the J end by 3 bases, with 16 bases between. The CDR3 is made up of 15 amino acids. Germline CDR1 LNHDA, CDR2 SQIVND (reference sequence). This CDR3 is CASSLAGTGDTEAFF. The CDR3 DNA follows: TGTGCCAGTAGTCTCGCCGGGACGGGGGACACTGAAGCTTTCTTT.

The rearrangement joins TRBV7-3 to TRBJ2-3, with D perhaps given as TRBD1 or TRBD2 (6 bases each). The CDR3 loop spans 15 amino acids. Germline loops: CDR1 SGHTA, CDR2 FQGTGA. Trimming removed 2 bases from V and 0 bases from J, with 9 bases in between. The CDR3: CASSLWGASTDTQYF. The CDR3 DNA is TGTGCCAGCAGCTTATGGGGGGCGAGCACAGATACGCAGTATTTT. The whole variable domain, remainder taken from reference TRBV7-3 and TRBJ2-3, is GAGVSQTPSNKVTEKGKYVELRCDPISGHTALYWYRQSLGQGPEFLIYFQGTGAADDSGLPNDRFFAVRPEGSVSTLKIQRTERGDSAVYLCASSLWGASTDTQYFGPGTRLTVL.

This chain connects TRBV7-2 to TRBJ2-5, with TRBD2 matching 8 bases. Germline CDR1 SGHTA, CDR2 FQGNSA. This CDR3 contains 16 residues. Germline trimming cut 6 bases from V and 5 bases from J; bases unmatched to any gene: 14. The CDR3 region is CASRRGIAGSQETQYF. The CDR3 DNA sequence: TGTGCCAGCAGGCGGGGGATAGCGGGATCACAGGAGACCCAGTACTTC.

This chain uses TRBV28 with TRBJ2-7; tentative D call: TRBD1 (6 bases). Germline CDR1 is MDHEN and CDR2 is SYDVKM. The CDR3 extends over 14 amino acids. The V and J ends lost 6 bases and 3 bases respectively, with 15 bases between them. DNA of the CDR3: TGTGCCAGCAGCACCACCGGCAGGGGCTACGAGCAGTACTTC. Residues: CASSTTGRGYEQYF.

V usage is TRBV29-1 and J usage is TRBJ2-5; D gene ambiguous. CDR1 and CDR2 (germline): SQVTM, ANQGSEA. The CDR3 loop spans 10 amino acids. Trimming removed 4 bases at V and 5 bases at J, with 5 bases between. CDR3 loop: CSVGVETQYF. The CDR3 nucleotides are TGCAGCGTTGGGGTTGAGACCCAGTACTTC.

The chain joins TRBV5-1 to TRBJ2-7; TRBD1 might be the D (5 bases). Trimming cost V 6 bases and J 2 bases, with 15 bases left between them. This CDR3 has 14 residues. Germline assignment: CDR1 SGHRS and CDR2 YFSETQ. The CDR3 DNA sequence: TGCGCCAGCACCCGACGTCAGGGTCCCTACGAGCAGTACTTC. Protein sequence: CASTRRQGPYEQYF.

This chain links TRBV5-1 with TRBJ2-7, with D unresolved. Germline V CDR1 and CDR2: SGHRS, YFSETQ. Trimming cost V 4 bases and J 3 bases, with 5 bases left between them. This CDR3 comprises 11 residues. This chain's CDR3 is CASSENYEQYF. CDR3 sequence (DNA): TGCGCCAGCAGCGAAAACTACGAGCAGTACTTC.

This sequence joins TRBV11-2 and TRBJ2-1, with 9 positions matching TRBD1. Germline CDR1 reads SGHAT; CDR2 reads FQNNGV. V shed 1 base and J 8 bases; nucleotides not matched to a gene: 9. The CDR3 runs to 16 residues. The CDR3 DNA sequence: TGTGCCAGCAGCTTAGGGACAGGGGTGGGGCTAGATGAGCAGTTCTTC. As protein: CASSLGTGVGLDEQFF. Drawing the rest from reference TRBV11-2 and TRBJ2-1, the complete variable domain is EAGVAQSPRYKIIEKRQSVAFWCNPISGHATLYWYQQILGQGPKLLIQFQNNGVVDDSQLPKDRFSAERLKGVDSTLKIQPAKLEDSAVYLCASSLGTGVGLDEQFFGPGTRLTVL.

The CDR3 sequence is CASSSPRGTGYEQYF. The CDR3 nucleotides read TGCGCCAGCAGCTCCCCCCGGGGGACAGGATACGAGCAGTACTTC. The chain recombines TRBV5-1 with TRBJ2-7, with 8 bases matching TRBD1. Germline CDR1 is SGHRS and CDR2 is YFSETQ. Trimming took 3 bases from V and 4 from J; bases not matched to a gene: 9. This CDR3 contains 15 residues.

The gene calls are TRBV28 and TRBJ2-3; D is uncertain. There are 15 residues in the CDR3. CDR1 and CDR2 (germline): MDHEN, SYDVKM. With 5 bases removed from V and 7 bases from J, the gap between germline ends came to 19 bases. CDR3 nucleotide sequence: TGTGCCAGCAGTCCTTGGTCAGATCTCCGTTATACGCAGTATTTT. It specifies CASSPWSDLRYTQYF.

The V gene is TRBV4-2, the J gene TRBJ2-7, with D possibly matching TRBD2 (5 bases). This CDR3 has 15 amino acids. Trimming took off 0 bases at V and 1 base at J, with 10 bases between the two ends. Per germline, CDR1 LGHNA and CDR2 YNFKEQ. The chain's CDR3 is CASSQDLGSSYEQYF. The CDR3 nucleotides read TGTGCCAGCAGCCAAGATTTGGGGAGTTCCTACGAGCAGTACTTC.

This sequence joins TRBV3-1 (or the pseudogene TRBV3-2) and TRBJ1-1; possibly TRBD1 for D (6 bases). CDR1 and CDR2 from the germline V gene are LGHDT and YNNKEL (reference sequence). The CDR3 length is 14 residues. The V end lost 1 base, the J end lost 6 bases, and 12 bases lay between the germline ends. The CDR3 loop reads CASSQGQGMAEAFF. The CDR3 DNA follows: TGTGCCAGCAGCCAAGGCCAGGGGATGGCTGAAGCTTTCTTT.

The J gene is TRBJ1-2, the V gene TRBV29-1, with TRBD1 matching over 8 bases. Trimming removed 7 bases from V and 7 bases from J; junction bases left unmatched: 8. CDR3 length: 12 residues. Germline V gene lookup returns CDR1 SQVTM and CDR2 ANQGSEA. CDR3 DNA: TGCAGCGGCACGGGACAGGCCTCTGGCTACACCTTC. Encoded protein: CSGTGQASGYTF.

J is TRBJ2-7 and V is TRBV10-3; 10 bases map to TRBD2. Germline CDR1 is ENHRY and CDR2 is SYGVKD. Germline trimming cut 10 bases from V and 5 bases from J; bases unmatched to any gene: 17. The CDR3 covers 16 residues. CDR3 sequence: CATLSTGTSVQDEQYF. The CDR3 DNA sequence: TGTGCCACCTTATCTACCGGGACTAGCGTTCAGGACGAGCAGTACTTC.

The rearrangement links TRBV3-1 (or the pseudogene TRBV3-2) to TRBJ2-1; 11 positions agree with TRBD2. CDR3 length equals 15 residues. Germline CDR1 LGHDT, CDR2 YNNKEL (reference sequence). The V gene end was trimmed by 6 bases and the J gene end by 6 bases; junction bases not matched to a gene: 7. The CDR3 region is CASRASGTSGNEQFF. The CDR3 DNA reads TGTGCCAGCAGGGCGAGTGGGACTAGCGGCAATGAGCAGTTCTTC.

The chain combines TRBV6-2 or TRBV6-3 with TRBJ2-4, with 7 bases lining up with TRBD1. This CDR3 contains 15 residues. Trimming took 5 bases from V and 2 from J; bases not matched to a gene: 6. In germline, CDR1 is MNHEY, CDR2 SVGEGT. The chain's CDR3 is CASSTGQLTKNIQYF. The CDR3 nucleotides read TGTGCCAGCAGTACGGGACAGCTGACCAAAAACATTCAGTACTTC.

The J gene is TRBJ2-7, the V gene TRBV7-6; 11 positions match TRBD2. This CDR3 has 16 residues. Germline trimming cut 1 base from V and 3 bases from J; bases unmatched to any gene: 5. Germline values: CDR1 SGHVS, CDR2 FNYEAQ. CDR3: CASSLVPSGRFYEQYF. The CDR3 DNA reads as TGTGCCAGCAGCTTAGTCCCTAGCGGGAGGTTCTACGAGCAGTACTTC. Filled out from reference TRBV7-6 and TRBJ2-7, the complete variable domain reads GAGVSQSPRYKVTKRGQDVALRCDPISGHVSLYWYRQALGQGPEFLTYFNYEAQQDKSGLPNDRFSAERPEGSISTLTIQRTEQRDSAMYRCASSLVPSGRFYEQYFGPGTRLTVT.

This sequence joins TRBV6-5 and TRBJ2-7, with 9 bases matching TRBD2. The CDR3 length is 14 residues. CDR1 MNHEY and CDR2 SVGAGI come from the germline V gene. With 6 bases clipped from V and 7 bases from J, the junction kept 10 bases outside the gene matches. The CDR3 reads CASRGGLAHLEQYF. DNA of the CDR3: TGTGCCAGCAGAGGGGGACTAGCCCACCTGGAGCAGTACTTC.